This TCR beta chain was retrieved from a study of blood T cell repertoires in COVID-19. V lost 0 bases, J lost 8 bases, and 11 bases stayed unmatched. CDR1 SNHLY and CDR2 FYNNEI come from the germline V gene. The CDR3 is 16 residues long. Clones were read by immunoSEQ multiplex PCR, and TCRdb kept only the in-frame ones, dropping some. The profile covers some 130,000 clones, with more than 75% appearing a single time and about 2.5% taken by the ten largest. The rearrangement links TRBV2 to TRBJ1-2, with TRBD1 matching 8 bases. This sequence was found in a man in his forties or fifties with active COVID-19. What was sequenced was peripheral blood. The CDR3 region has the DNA TGTGCCAGCAGTGAAGCGCTTCGTCAGGGGGCGAGGGGCTACACCTTC. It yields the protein CASSEALRQGARGYTF. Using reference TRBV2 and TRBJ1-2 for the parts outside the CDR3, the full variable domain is EPEVTQTPSHQVTQMGQEVILRCVPISNHLYFYWYRQILGQKVEFLVSFYNNEISEKSEIFDDQFSVERPDGSNFTLKIRSTKLEDSAMYFCASSEALRQGARGYTFGSGTRLTVV.